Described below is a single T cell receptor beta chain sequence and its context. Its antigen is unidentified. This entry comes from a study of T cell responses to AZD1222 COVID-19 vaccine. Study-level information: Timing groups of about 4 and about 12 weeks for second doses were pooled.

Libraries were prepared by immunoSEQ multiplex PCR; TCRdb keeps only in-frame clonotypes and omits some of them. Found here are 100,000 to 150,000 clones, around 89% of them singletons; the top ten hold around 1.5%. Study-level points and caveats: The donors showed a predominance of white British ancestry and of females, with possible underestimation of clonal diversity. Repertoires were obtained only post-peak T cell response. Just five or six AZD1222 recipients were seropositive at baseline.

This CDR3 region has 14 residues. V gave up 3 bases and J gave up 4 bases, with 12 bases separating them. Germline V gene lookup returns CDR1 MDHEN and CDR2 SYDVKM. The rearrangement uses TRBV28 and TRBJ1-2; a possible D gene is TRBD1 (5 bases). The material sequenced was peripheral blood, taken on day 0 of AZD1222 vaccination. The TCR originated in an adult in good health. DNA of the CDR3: TGTGCCAGCAGTTTGGTCCAGGGTTCCTATGGCTACACCTTC. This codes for CASSLVQGSYGYTF.